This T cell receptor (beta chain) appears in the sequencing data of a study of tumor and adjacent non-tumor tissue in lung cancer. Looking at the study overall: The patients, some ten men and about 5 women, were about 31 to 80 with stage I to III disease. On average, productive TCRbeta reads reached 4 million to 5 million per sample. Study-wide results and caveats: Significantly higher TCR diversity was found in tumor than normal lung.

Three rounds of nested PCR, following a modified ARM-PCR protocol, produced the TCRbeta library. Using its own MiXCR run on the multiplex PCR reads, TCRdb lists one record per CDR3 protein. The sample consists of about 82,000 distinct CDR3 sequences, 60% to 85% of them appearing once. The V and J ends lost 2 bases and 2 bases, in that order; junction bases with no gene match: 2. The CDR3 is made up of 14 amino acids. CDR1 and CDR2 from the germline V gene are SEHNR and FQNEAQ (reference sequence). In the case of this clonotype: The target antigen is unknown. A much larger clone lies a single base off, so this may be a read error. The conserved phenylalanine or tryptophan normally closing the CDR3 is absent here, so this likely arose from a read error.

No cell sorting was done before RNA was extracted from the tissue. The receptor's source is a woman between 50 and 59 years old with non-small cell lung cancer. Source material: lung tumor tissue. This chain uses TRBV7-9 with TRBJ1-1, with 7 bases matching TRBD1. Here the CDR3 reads CASSLLGGNTEAFL. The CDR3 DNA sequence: TGTGCCAGCAGCTTACTAGGGGGCAACACTGAAGCTTTCCTT.